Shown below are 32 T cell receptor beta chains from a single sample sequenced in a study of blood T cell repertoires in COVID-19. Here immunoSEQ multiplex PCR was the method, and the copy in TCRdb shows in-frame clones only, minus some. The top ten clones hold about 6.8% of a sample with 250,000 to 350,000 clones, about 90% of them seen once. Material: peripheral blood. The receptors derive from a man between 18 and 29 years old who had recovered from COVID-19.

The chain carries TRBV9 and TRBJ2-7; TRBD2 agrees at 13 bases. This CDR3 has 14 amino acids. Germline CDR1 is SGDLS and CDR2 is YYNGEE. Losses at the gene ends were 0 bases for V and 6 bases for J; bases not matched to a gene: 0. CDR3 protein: CASSVGTSGSEQYF. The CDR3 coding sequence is TGTGCCAGCAGCGTAGGGACTAGCGGGAGCGAGCAGTACTTC.

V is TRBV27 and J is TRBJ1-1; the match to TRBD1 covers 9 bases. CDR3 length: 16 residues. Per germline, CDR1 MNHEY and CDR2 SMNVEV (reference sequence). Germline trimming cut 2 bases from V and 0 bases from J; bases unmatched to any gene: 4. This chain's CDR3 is CASSLGTGWMNTEAFF. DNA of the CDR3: TGTGCCAGCAGTTTAGGGACAGGGTGGATGAACACTGAAGCTTTCTTT.

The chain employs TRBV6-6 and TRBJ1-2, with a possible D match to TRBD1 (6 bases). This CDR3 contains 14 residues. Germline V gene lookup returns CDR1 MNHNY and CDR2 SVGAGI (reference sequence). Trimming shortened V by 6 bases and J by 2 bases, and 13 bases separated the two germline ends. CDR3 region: CASRLRTENYGYTF. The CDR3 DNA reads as TGTGCCAGCAGATTAAGGACAGAGAACTATGGCTACACCTTC.

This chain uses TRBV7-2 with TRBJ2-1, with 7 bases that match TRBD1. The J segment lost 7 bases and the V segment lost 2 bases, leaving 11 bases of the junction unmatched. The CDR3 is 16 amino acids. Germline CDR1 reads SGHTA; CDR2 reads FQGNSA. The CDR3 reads CASSLSGTVKANEQFF. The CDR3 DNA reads TGTGCCAGCAGCTTATCGGGGACAGTCAAGGCTAATGAGCAGTTCTTC.

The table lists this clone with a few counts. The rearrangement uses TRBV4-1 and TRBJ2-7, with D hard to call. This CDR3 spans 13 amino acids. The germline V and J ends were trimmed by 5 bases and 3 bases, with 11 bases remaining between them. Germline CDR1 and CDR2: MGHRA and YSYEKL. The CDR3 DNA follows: TGCGCCAGCAGCGCCGGGTTTGGCTACGAGCAGTACTTC. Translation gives CASSAGFGYEQYF.

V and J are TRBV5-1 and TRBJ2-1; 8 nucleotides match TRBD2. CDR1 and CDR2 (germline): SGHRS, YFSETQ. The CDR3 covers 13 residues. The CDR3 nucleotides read TGCGCGTGTCGGGAGGGCCAACGGAATGAGCAGTTCTTC. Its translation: CACREGQRNEQFF.

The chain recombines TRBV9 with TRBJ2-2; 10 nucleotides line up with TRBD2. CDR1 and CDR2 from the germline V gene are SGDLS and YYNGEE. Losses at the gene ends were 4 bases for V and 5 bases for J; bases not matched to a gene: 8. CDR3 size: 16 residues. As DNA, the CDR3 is TGTGCCAGCAGCCATAGCGGGGGGCCTGGGACCGGGGAGCTGTTTTTT. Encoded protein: CASSHSGGPGTGELFF.

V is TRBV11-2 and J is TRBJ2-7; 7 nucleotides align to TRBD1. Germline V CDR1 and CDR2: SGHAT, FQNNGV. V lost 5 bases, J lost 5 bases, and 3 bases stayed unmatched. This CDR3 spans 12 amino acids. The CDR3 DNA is TGTGCCAGCAGCCAACAGGGGAACGAGCAGTACTTC. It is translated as CASSQQGNEQYF.

The chain's CDR3 is CSVVTGLGYGYTF. The DNA of the CDR3 is TGCAGCGTTGTGACAGGGTTAGGCTATGGCTACACCTTC. This chain uses TRBV29-1 with TRBJ1-2; 7 bases are a match to TRBD1. The CDR3 extends over 13 amino acids. CDR1 and CDR2 from the germline V gene are SQVTM and ANQGSEA. The ends lost 4 bases at V and 4 bases at J; junction bases unmatched: 6.

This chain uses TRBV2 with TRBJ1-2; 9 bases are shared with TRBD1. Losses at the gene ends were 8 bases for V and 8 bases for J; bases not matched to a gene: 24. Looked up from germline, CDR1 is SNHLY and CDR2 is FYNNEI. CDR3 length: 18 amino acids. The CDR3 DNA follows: TGTGCCAGCTCCGTCCGATACACAGGGGGCGCCCCTCCTGAGGGCTACACCTTC. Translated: CASSVRYTGGAPPEGYTF.

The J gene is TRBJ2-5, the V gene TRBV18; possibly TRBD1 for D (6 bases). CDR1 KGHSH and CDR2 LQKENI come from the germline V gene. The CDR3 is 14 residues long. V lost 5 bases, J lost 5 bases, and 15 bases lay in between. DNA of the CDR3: TGTGCCAGCTCAAGGGGAACAGGGTCGGAGACCCAGTACTTC. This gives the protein CASSRGTGSETQYF.

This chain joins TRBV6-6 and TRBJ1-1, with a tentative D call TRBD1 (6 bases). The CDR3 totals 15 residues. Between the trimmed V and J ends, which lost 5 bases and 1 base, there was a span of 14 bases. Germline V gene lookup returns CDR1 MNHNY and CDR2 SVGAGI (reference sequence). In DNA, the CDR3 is TGTGCCAGCAGTACTCCGACAGGTAGGAACACTGAAGCTTTCTTT. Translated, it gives CASSTPTGRNTEAFF.

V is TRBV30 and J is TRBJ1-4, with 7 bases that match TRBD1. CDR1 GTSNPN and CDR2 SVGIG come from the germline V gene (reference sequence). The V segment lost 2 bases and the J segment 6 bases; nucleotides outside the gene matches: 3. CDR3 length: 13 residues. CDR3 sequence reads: CAWSRQGYEKLFF. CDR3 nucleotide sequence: TGTGCCTGGAGTAGACAGGGATATGAAAAACTGTTTTTT.

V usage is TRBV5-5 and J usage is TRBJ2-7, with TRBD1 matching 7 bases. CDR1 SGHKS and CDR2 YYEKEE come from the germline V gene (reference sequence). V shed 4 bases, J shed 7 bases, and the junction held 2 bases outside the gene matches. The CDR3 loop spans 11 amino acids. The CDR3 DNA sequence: TGTGCCAGCAGCCCAGGGGGAGAGCAGTACTTC. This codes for CASSPGGEQYF.

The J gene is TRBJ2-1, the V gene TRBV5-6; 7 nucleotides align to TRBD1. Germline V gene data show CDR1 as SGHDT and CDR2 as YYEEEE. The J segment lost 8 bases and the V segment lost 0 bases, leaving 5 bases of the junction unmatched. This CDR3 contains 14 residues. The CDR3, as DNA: TGTGCCAGCAGCTTGGACGGGACAGCGCATGAGCAGTTCTTC. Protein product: CASSLDGTAHEQFF.

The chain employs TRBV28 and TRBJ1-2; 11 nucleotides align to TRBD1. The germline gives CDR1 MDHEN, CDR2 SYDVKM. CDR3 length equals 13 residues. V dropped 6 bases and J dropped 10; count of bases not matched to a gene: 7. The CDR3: CASRPGQGGIYTF. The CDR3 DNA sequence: TGTGCCAGCAGGCCGGGACAGGGGGGTATCTACACCTTC.

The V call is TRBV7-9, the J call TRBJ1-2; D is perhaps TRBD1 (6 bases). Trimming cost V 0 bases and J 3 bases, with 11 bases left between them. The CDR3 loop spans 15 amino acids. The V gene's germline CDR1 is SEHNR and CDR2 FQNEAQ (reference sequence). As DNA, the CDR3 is TGTGCCAGCAGCTTAGCGGACAGTCGGGACTATGGCTACACCTTC. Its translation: CASSLADSRDYGYTF.

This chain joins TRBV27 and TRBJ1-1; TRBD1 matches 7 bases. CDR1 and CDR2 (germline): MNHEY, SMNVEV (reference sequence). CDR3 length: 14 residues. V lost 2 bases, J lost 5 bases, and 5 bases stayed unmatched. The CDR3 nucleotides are TGTGCCAGCAGTTTAGGCGGCAGGGGGACTGAAGCTTTCTTT. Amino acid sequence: CASSLGGRGTEAFF.

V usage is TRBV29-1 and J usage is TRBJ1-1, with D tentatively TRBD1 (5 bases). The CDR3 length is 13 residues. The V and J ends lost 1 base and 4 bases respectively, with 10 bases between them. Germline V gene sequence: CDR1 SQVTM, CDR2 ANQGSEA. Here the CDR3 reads CSVEGRVGTEAFF. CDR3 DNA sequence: TGCAGCGTTGAAGGCAGGGTAGGCACTGAAGCTTTCTTT.

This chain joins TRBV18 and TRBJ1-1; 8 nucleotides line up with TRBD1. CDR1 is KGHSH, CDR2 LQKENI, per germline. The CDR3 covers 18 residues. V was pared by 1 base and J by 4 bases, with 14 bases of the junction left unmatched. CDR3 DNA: TGTGCCAGCTCACCACGAGCCCAGGGGGCGCATTTTATCACTGAAGCTTTCTTT. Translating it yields CASSPRAQGAHFITEAFF.

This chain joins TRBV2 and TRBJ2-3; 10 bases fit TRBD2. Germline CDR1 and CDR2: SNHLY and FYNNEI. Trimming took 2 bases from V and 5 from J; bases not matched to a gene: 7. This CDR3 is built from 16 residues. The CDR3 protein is CASSELTSGVGDTQYF. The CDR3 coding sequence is TGTGCCAGCAGTGAATTAACTAGCGGGGTGGGAGATACGCAGTATTTT.

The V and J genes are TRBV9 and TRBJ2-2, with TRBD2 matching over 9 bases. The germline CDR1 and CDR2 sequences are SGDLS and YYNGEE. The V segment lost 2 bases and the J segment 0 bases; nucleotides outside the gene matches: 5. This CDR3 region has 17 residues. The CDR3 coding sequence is TGTGCCAGCAGCGTGGCGGCTAGCGGGACGAACACCGGGGAGCTGTTTTTT. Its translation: CASSVAASGTNTGELFF. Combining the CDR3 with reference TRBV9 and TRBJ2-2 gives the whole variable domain DSGVTQTPKHLITATGQRVTLRCSPRSGDLSVYWYQQSLDQGLQFLIQYYNGEERAKGNILERFSAQQFPDLHSELNLSSLELGDSALYFCASSVAASGTNTGELFFGEGSRLTVL.

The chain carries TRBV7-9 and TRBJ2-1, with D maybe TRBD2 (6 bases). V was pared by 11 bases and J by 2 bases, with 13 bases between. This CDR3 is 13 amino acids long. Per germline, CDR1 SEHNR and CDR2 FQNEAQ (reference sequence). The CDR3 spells CAVLGTAYNEQFF. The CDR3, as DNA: TGTGCCGTCCTCGGGACTGCCTACAATGAGCAGTTCTTC.

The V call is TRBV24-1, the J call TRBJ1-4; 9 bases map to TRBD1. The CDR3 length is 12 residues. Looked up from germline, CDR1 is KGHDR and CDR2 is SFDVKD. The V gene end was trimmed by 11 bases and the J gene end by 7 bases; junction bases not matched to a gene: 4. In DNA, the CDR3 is TGTGCCAGGACAGGGGCGAGTGAAAAACTGTTTTTT. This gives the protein CARTGASEKLFF.

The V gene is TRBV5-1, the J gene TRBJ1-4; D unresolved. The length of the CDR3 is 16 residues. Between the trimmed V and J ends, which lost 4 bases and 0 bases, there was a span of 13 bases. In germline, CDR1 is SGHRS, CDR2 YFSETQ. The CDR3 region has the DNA TGCGCCAGCAGCCCCGTTCCGGGTTCAACTAATGAAAAACTGTTTTTT. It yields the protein CASSPVPGSTNEKLFF.

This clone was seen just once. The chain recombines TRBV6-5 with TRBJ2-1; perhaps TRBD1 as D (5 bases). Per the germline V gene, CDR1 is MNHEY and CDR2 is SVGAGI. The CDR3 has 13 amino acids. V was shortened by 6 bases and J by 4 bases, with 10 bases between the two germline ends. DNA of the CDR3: TGTGCCAGCAGGAAACAGGAGTACAATGAGCAGTTCTTC. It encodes CASRKQEYNEQFF.

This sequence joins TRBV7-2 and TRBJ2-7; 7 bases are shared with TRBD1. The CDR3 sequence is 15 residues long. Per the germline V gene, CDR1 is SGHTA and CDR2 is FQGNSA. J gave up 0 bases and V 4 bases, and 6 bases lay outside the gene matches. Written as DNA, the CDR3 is TGTGCCAGCAGCTCCCCGAGACAGGGCTCCTACGAGCAGTACTTC. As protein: CASSSPRQGSYEQYF.

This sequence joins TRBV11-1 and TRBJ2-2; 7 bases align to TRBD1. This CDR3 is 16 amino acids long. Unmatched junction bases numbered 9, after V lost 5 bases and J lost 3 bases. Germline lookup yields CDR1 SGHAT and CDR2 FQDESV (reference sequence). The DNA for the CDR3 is TGTGCCAGCAGCGCCCACAGGGGAACTTACACCGGGGAGCTGTTTTTT. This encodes CASSAHRGTYTGELFF.

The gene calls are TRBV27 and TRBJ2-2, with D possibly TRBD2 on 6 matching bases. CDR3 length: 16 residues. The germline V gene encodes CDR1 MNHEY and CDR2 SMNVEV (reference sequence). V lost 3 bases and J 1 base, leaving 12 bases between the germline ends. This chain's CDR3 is CASSLSRLENTGELFF. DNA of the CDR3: TGTGCCAGCAGTTTGTCCAGACTAGAGAACACCGGGGAGCTGTTTTTT.

The CDR3 DNA reads TGTGCCAGCAGTTGGGACAGGGGAACAGATACGCAGTATTTT. This translates into CASSWDRGTDTQYF. The chain couples TRBV6-5 to TRBJ2-3, with TRBD1 identical over 10 bases. Per germline, CDR1 MNHEY and CDR2 SVGAGI. Germline trimming cut 4 bases from V and 3 bases from J; bases unmatched to any gene: 1. The CDR3 length is 14 residues.

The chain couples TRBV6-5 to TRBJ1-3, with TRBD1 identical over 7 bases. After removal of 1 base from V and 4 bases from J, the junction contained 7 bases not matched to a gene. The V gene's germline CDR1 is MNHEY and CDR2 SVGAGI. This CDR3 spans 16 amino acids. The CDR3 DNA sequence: TGTGCCAGCAGTTACTTCGACAGGGTTGGAGGAAACACCATATATTTT. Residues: CASSYFDRVGGNTIYF.

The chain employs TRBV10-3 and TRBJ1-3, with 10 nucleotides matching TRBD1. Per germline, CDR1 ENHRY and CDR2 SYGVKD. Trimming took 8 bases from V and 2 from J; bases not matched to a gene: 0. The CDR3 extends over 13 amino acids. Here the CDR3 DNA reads TGTGCCATCGGGACAGGGGCTGGAAACACCATATATTTT. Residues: CAIGTGAGNTIYF.